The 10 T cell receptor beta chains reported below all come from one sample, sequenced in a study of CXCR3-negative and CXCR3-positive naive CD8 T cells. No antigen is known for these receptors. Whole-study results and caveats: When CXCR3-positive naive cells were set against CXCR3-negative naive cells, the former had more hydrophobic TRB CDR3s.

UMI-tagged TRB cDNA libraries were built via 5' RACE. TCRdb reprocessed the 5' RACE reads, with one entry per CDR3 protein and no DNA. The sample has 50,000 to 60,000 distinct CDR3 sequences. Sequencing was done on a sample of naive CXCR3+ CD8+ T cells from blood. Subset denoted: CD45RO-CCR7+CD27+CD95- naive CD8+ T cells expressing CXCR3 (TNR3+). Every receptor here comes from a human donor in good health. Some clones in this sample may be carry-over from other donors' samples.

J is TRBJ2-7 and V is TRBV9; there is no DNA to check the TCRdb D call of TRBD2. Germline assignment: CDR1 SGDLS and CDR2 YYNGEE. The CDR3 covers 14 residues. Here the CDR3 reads CASPLAGLGYEQYF.

CDR3 protein: CASSYRTGEGYGYTF. The chain combines TRBV14 with TRBJ1-2; the TRBD1 assignment by TCRdb is unverifiable without DNA. The V gene's germline CDR1 is SGHDN and CDR2 FVKESK. This CDR3 region has 15 residues.

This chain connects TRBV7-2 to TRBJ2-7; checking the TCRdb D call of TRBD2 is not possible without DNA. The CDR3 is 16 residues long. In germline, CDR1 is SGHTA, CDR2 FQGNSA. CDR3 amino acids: CASSLGPTSGRYEQYF.

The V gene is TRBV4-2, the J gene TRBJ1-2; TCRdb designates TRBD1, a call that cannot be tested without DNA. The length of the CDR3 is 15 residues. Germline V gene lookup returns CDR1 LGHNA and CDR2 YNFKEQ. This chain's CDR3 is CASSQWTAQNYGYTF.

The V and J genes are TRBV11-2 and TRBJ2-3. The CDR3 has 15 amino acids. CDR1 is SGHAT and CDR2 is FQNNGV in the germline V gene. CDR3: CASSFRFGGTDTQYF.

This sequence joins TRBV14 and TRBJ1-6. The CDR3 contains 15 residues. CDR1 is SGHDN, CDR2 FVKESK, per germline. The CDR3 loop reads CASSQEVYINSPLHF. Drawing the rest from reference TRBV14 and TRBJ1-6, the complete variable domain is EAGVTQFPSHSVIEKGQTVTLRCDPISGHDNLYWYRRVMGKEIKFLLHFVKESKQDESGMPNNRFLAERTGGTYSTLKVQPAELEDSGVYFCASSQEVYINSPLHFGNGTRLTVT.

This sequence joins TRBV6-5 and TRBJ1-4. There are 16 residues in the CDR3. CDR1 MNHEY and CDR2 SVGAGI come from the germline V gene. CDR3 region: CASSFSQSATNEKLFF.

CDR3 sequence reads: CATFRDRETDTQYF. J is TRBJ2-3 and V is TRBV15; there is no DNA to check the TCRdb D call of TRBD1. Germline V gene lookup returns CDR1 LNHNV and CDR2 YYDKDF (reference sequence). The CDR3 totals 14 residues.

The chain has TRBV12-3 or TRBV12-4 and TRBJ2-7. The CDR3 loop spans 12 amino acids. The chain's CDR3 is CASSLLSYEQYF.

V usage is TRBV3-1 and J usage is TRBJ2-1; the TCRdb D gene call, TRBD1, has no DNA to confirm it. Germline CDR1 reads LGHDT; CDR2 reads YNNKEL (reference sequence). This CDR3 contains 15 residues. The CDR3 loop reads CASSSGWAGRNEQFF.